The 15 T cell receptor beta chains listed next were all sequenced from one sample in a study of T-cell reconstitution after alpha-beta-depleted transplantation in children. This sample's TCRbeta library carried unique molecular identifier barcodes. From the PCR reads, TCRdb called clonotypes with MiXCR, one entry per CDR3 protein. The data contain 490,000 or so distinct CDR3 sequences, 8% to 11% of them singletons. The input for sequencing was PBMCs, taken before TCRalphabeta/CD19-depleted stem cell transplant. These TCRs come from a child between 2 and 9 years old with inherited bone marrow failure, due to receive a stem cell transplant.

There are many counts of this clonotype. The rearrangement links TRBV20-1 to TRBJ2-2; the D gene is possibly TRBD2 (6 bases). V lost 0 bases to trimming and J lost 2 bases, with 13 bases between them. CDR1 is DFQATT, CDR2 SNEGSKA, per germline (reference sequence). The CDR3 runs 16 residues. Here the CDR3 reads CSARDLADSNTGELFF. The DNA of the CDR3 is TGCAGTGCTAGAGATTTAGCGGATTCTAACACCGGGGAGCTGTTTTTT.

This clonotype was found many times. This rearrangement joins TRBV12-3 or TRBV12-4 to TRBJ1-2, with D maybe TRBD1 (6 bases). V was trimmed by 6 bases and J by 4 bases, leaving 12 bases between them. The CDR3 totals 13 residues. CDR3 DNA: TGTGCCAGCAGCGCACAGGGACCCTATGGCTACACCTTC. This translates into CASSAQGPYGYTF.

This clonotype was recorded at least ten times. This sequence joins TRBV20-1 and TRBJ2-7, with 7 bases matching TRBD1. Germline trimming cut 0 bases from V and 2 bases from J; bases unmatched to any gene: 7. Per the germline V gene, CDR1 is DFQATT and CDR2 is SNEGSKA (reference sequence). The CDR3 sequence is 15 residues long. The CDR3 reads CSARDSRQGAYEQYF. The CDR3 DNA is TGCAGTGCTAGAGACTCCCGACAGGGAGCCTACGAGCAGTACTTC.

This clonotype was seen a few times. The DNA for the CDR3 is TGTGCCTGGACCAGTGGGAGGGGCAATGAGCAGTTCTTC. This sequence encodes CAWTSGRGNEQFF. This rearrangement joins TRBV30 to TRBJ2-1; the match to TRBD2 covers 7 bases. CDR3 length: 13 residues. The germline V gene has CDR1 GTSNPN and CDR2 SVGIG (reference sequence). The trim removed 4 bases at V and 6 bases at J, leaving 6 bases unmatched.

This clonotype occurred a few times. This chain links TRBV4-1 with TRBJ2-3; 10 positions match TRBD2. CDR1 is MGHRA and CDR2 is YSYEKL in the germline V gene. The V and J ends lost 0 bases and 2 bases, in that order; junction bases with no gene match: 11. CDR3 length: 19 amino acids. DNA of the CDR3: TGCGCCAGCAGCCAAGAAGAGTCGAGGACTAGCGGACTCACAGATACGCAGTATTTT. Protein product: CASSQEESRTSGLTDTQYF.

This clonotype has at least ten counts. The chain employs TRBV6-2 or TRBV6-3 and TRBJ2-1, with 8 bases that match TRBD2. V gave up 1 base and J gave up 8 bases; unmatched junction bases: 16. The CDR3 has 18 residues. The germline V gene encodes CDR1 MNHEY and CDR2 SVGEGT. The CDR3: CASSYLLLRAGAQDEQFF. The CDR3 DNA follows: TGTGCCAGCAGTTACTTACTCCTTAGAGCGGGAGCTCAGGATGAGCAGTTCTTC.

There are many counts of this clonotype. The chain has TRBV5-6 and TRBJ2-1; D tentatively fits TRBD1 or TRBD2 (5 bases each). Germline CDR1 reads SGHDT; CDR2 reads YYEEEE. This CDR3 is 15 amino acids long. The V gene lost 1 base and the J gene lost 0 bases, with 8 bases spanning the gap. CDR3 in DNA: TGTGCCAGCAGCTTGCGGGACCCCTCCTACAATGAGCAGTTCTTC. Residues: CASSLRDPSYNEQFF.

This clonotype was picked up a small number of times. The chain recombines TRBV6-5 with TRBJ2-3; 8 bases match TRBD2. Unmatched junction bases numbered 14, after V lost 4 bases and J lost 5 bases. In germline, CDR1 is MNHEY, CDR2 SVGAGI. The CDR3 length is 17 residues. CDR3 residues: CASSSPQRAGDLDTQYF. DNA of the CDR3: TGTGCCAGCAGTTCCCCCCAGAGAGCGGGAGATTTAGATACGCAGTATTTT.

This clonotype has only a few counts. The rearrangement links TRBV5-1 to TRBJ2-2; D possibly corresponds to TRBD1 (5 bases). The germline CDR1 and CDR2 sequences are SGHRS and YFSETQ. V was trimmed by 4 bases and J by 0 bases, leaving 13 bases between them. The length of the CDR3 is 16 residues. The CDR3 loop is CASSDTTGSNTGELFF. CDR3 nucleotide sequence: TGCGCCAGCAGCGATACCACAGGTTCGAACACCGGGGAGCTGTTTTTT.

This clonotype was found many times. This sequence joins TRBV6-5 and TRBJ2-1, with D tentatively TRBD1 or TRBD2 (5 bases each). The ends were cut back, 1 base at V and 9 bases at J, with 10 bases in the middle. The germline V gene encodes CDR1 MNHEY and CDR2 SVGAGI. The CDR3 loop spans 13 amino acids. The CDR3 DNA sequence: TGTGCCAGCAGTTACTGGGACGGTGGTGAGCAGTTCTTC. It specifies CASSYWDGGEQFF.

The V and J genes are TRBV6-2 or TRBV6-3 and TRBJ2-1; 16 bases map to TRBD2. The CDR3 covers 17 residues. The germline V gene has CDR1 MNHEY and CDR2 SVGEGT. The junction had 9 bases not matched to a gene; V was cut back by 6 bases and J by 7 bases. The CDR3 DNA reads TGTGCCAGCAGACGCTTCCCGGGACTAGCGGGAGGGAATGAGCAGTTCTTC. It is translated as CASRRFPGLAGGNEQFF.

This clonotype came up many times. The chain couples TRBV4-3 to TRBJ2-1; the match to TRBD2 covers 9 bases. Trimming removed 1 base from V and 8 bases from J; junction bases left unmatched: 6. Germline V lookup: CDR1 LGHNA, CDR2 YSLEER. This CDR3 is built from 15 residues. The CDR3 spells CASSQGGSGSDEQFF. CDR3 sequence (DNA): TGCGCCAGCAGCCAAGGGGGTAGCGGGAGTGATGAGCAGTTCTTC.

The chain carries TRBV7-6 and TRBJ2-3; 10 nucleotides line up with TRBD2. Per the germline V gene, CDR1 is SGHVS and CDR2 is FNYEAQ. There are 18 residues in the CDR3. Germline trimming cut 1 base from V and 4 bases from J; bases unmatched to any gene: 11. CDR3 sequence reads: CASSLEEREGPSADTQYF. In DNA, the CDR3 is TGTGCCAGCAGCTTAGAGGAGCGGGAGGGCCCCTCCGCAGATACGCAGTATTTT.

At least ten counts were recorded for this clonotype. This chain joins TRBV20-1 and TRBJ2-1; TRBD2 aligns across 13 bases. Per the germline V gene, CDR1 is DFQATT and CDR2 is SNEGSKA (reference sequence). Germline trimming cut 3 bases from V and 8 bases from J; bases unmatched to any gene: 10. The CDR3 loop spans 16 amino acids. The CDR3 sequence: CSARDGTSGISDEQFF. The CDR3 nucleotides are TGCAGTGCTAGGGACGGGACTAGCGGGATTTCGGATGAGCAGTTCTTC.

This clonotype was counted at least ten times. V and J are TRBV27 and TRBJ2-7; tentatively, D is TRBD2 (6 bases). CDR3 length equals 15 residues. V gave up 5 bases and J gave up 2 bases, with 16 bases separating them. CDR1 MNHEY and CDR2 SMNVEV come from the germline V gene (reference sequence). CDR3 sequence (DNA): TGTGCCAGCAGTGGAATCGGGACTGGAGCCTACGAGCAGTACTTC. This codes for CASSGIGTGAYEQYF.